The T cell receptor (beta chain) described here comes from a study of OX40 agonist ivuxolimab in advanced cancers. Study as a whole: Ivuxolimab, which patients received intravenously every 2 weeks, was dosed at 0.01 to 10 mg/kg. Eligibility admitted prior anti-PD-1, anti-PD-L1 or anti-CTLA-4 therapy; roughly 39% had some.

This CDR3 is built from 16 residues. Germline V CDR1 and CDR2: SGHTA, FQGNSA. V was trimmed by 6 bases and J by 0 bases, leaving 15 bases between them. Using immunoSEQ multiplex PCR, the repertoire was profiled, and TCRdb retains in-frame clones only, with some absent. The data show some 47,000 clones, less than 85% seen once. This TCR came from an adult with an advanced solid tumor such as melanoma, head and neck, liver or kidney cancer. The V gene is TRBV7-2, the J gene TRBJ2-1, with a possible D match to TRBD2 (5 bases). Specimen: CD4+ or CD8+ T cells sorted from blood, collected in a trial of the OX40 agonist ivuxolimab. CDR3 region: CASSRTRAGSYNEQFF. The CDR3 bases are TGTGCCAGCAGTCGGACGCGGGCAGGCTCCTACAATGAGCAGTTCTTC.